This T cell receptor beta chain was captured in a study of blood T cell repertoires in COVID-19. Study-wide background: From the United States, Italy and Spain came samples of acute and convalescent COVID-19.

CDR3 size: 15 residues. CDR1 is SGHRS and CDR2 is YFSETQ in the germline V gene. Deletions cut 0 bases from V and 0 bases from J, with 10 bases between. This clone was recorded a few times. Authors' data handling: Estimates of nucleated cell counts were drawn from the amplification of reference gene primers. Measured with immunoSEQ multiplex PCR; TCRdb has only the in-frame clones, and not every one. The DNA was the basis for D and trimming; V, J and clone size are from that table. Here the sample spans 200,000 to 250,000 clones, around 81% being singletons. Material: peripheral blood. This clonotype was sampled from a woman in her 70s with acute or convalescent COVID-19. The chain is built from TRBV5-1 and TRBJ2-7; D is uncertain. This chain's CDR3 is CASSLDGLSSYEQYF. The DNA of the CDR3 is TGCGCCAGCAGCTTGGACGGGTTAAGCTCCTACGAGCAGTACTTC.